This TCR beta chain was captured in a study of T cell responses to AZD1222 COVID-19 vaccine. Study in general: Second-dose timings of about 4 or about 12 weeks were pooled.

Regarding the study as a whole: Spike regions recognized by vaccine-associated CD4 TCRs spanned the protein, led by 160-218 and 743-854.

Turning to this clone: Its target is unknown.

V lost 0 bases and J 7 bases, leaving 6 bases between the germline ends. This CDR3 region has 13 residues. CDR1 and CDR2 (germline): SGHDN, FVKESK. The data were produced by immunoSEQ multiplex PCR, yet TCRdb's version contains in-frame clones alone and is incomplete. The sample has some 99,000 clones, about 89% seen once; the top ten hold around 7.5%. This chain connects TRBV14 to TRBJ2-2; D uncertain. The sequenced sample was peripheral blood, obtained on day 0 of AZD1222 vaccination. This clonotype was sampled from an adult in good health. The CDR3 here is CASSQDVGGELFF. The DNA of the CDR3 is TGTGCCAGCAGCCAAGATGTGGGCGGGGAGCTGTTTTTT.